This T cell receptor (beta chain) was found in a study of control samples from healthy donors and cancer patients. Assay used: immunoSEQ multiplex PCR; TCRdb lists only in-frame clones, some missing. This sample has tens of thousands of clones, with more than 80% found just once. Germline-derived CDR1 and CDR2 are KGHDR and SFDVKD. The CDR3 runs 14 residues. The V and J ends lost 9 bases and 0 bases, in that order; junction bases with no gene match: 4. The TCR was taken from a woman between 45 and 60 years old with lung cancer. Input material: PBMCs. This chain joins TRBV24-1 and TRBJ1-1; 9 nucleotides match TRBD1. For the CDR3, the DNA is TGTGCCACCTCTACAGGGGGCATGAACACTGAAGCTTTCTTT. It translates to CATSTGGMNTEAFF.